This is a list of T cell receptor beta chains from one sample in a study of blood T cells in healthy people across ages. TCRdb reprocessed the 5' RACE reads with MiXCR, giving one entry per CDR3 protein. In the table there are about 1.8 million distinct CDR3 sequences, less than 50% of which are singletons. Sequencing was performed on blood. These TCRs come from a woman between 40 and 55 years old in good health. Both conserved end residues are part of each CDR3. The D gene is left open where the match is weak. Clone sizes are given selectively: once, few, many, or a class where the clone is expanded.

.	TRBV9	TRBJ2-5	.	TGTGCCAGCAGCGGCCACGGGACCCAAGAGACCCAGTACTTC	CASSGHGTQETQYF
.	TRBV5-5	TRBJ1-4	.	TGTGCCAGCAGGTACCGACCTACTACTAATGAAAAACTGTTTTTT	CASRYRPTTNEKLFF
few	TRBV7-2	TRBJ2-5	TRBD2	TGTGCCAGCAGTCGGATTAGCGGGGGCGGGGAGACCCAGTACTTC	CASSRISGGGETQYF
.	TRBV25-1	TRBJ2-3	.	TGTGCCAGCAGTGAATATCCCGGACTAGGGGACAGCCTGGAGAGCACAGATACGCAGTATTTT	CASSEYPGLGDSLESTDTQYF
.	TRBV20-1	TRBJ2-6	.	TGCAGTGCTAGAGAAAGGACCTCTGGGGCCAACGTCCTGACTTTC	CSARERTSGANVLTF
.	TRBV18	TRBJ2-1	.	TGTGCCAGCTCACCTTATGACGGGGGTCAGTTCTTC	CASSPYDGGQFF
.	TRBV18	TRBJ2-7	.	TGTGCCAGCTCACCACCCTCCCACAGGTCAGCCTACGAGCAGTACTTC	CASSPPSHRSAYEQYF
.	TRBV12-3/TRBV12-4	TRBJ1-5	TRBD1	TGTGCCAGCAGCCCCGCCGGACAGGGGTCTTATCAGCCCCAGCATTTT	CASSPAGQGSYQPQHF
many	TRBV5-1	TRBJ2-5	.	TGCGCCAGCAGCTTGGACCCGGGGGAGACCCAGTACTTC	CASSLDPGETQYF
.	TRBV24-1	TRBJ2-2	TRBD2	TGTGCCACCAGTGATTTGACTAGCGGGGGGACGAAAAACACCGGGGAGCTGTTTTTT	CATSDLTSGGTKNTGELFF
.	TRBV5-6	TRBJ2-7	.	TGTGCCAGCAGCTTGGATGGGGGGGCGCCCCCCTACGAGCAGAACTTC	CASSLDGGAPPYEQNF
.	TRBV18	TRBJ2-5	.	TGTGCCAGCTCACCTAATACAGGGAGTGAGACCCAGTACTTC	CASSPNTGSETQYF
.	TRBV7-2	TRBJ1-2	.	TGTGCCAGCAGCCGCGGGGGGCAGGAGTACTATGGCTACACCTTC	CASSRGGQEYYGYTF
.	TRBV6-2/TRBV6-3	TRBJ2-5	TRBD2	TGTGCCAGCACCAAGACTAGCGGGGGGGTTGAAGAGACCCAGTACTTC	CASTKTSGGVEETQYF
.	TRBV6-2/TRBV6-3	TRBJ2-1	.	TGTGCCAGCAGTTACTCGAATAGGGTGAATGAGCAGTTCTTC	CASSYSNRVNEQFF
.	TRBV28	TRBJ2-7	.	TGTGCCAGCAGTTCAACAGGGATTCTCTACGAGCAGTACTTC	CASSSTGILYEQYF
.	TRBV29-1	TRBJ1-1	TRBD1	TGCAGCGTGACTGGACAGGGGGCAGGTGAAGCTTTCTTT	CSVTGQGAGEAFF
.	TRBV7-2	TRBJ2-7	TRBD1	TGTGCCAGCAGCTTAGAAACAGGGGGCAACGAGCAGTACTTC	CASSLETGGNEQYF
.	TRBV20-1	TRBJ2-5	TRBD2	TGCAGTGCTAGACCTGGGAGGGGCAAGGAGACCCAGTACTTC	CSARPGRGKETQYF
few	TRBV20-1	TRBJ2-6	TRBD1	TGCAGTGCTTTTGCACCCTCGACAGGGACCGTATCTGGGGCCAACGTCCTGACTTTC	CSAFAPSTGTVSGANVLTF
.	TRBV24-1	TRBJ2-4	.	TGTGCCACCAGTGATTCCACAGAAGCCAAAAACATTCAGTACTTC	CATSDSTEAKNIQYF
.	TRBV20-1	TRBJ2-1	.	TGCAGTGCTAGAGTGGGAGGACTTAACAATGAGCAGTTCTTC	CSARVGGLNNEQFF
.	TRBV10-3	TRBJ2-5	.	TGTGCCATCAGTGCAGGGACACAACAAGAGACCCAGTACTTC	CAISAGTQQETQYF
.	TRBV3-1	TRBJ2-3	.	TGTGCCAGCAGCCAAGTTCCGGGCATCTCGGTTACGCAGTATTTT	CASSQVPGISVTQYF
once	TRBV3-1	TRBJ2-1	.	TGTGCCAGCAGCCAAGTCCTCCCAGCGGGTTTGAACAATGAGCAGTTCTTC	CASSQVLPAGLNNEQFF
.	TRBV9	TRBJ1-6	TRBD1	TGTGCCAGCAGTCGGGGACAGATGAATTCACCCCTCCACTTT	CASSRGQMNSPLHF
.	TRBV12-3/TRBV12-4	TRBJ1-2	.	TGTGCCAGCAGCGAAAGGGTAGTCCTTTATGGCTACACCTTC	CASSERVVLYGYTF
.	TRBV6-2/TRBV6-3	TRBJ2-3	.	TGTGCCAGCAGACACAGCCCGGATAGCACAGATACGCAGTATTTT	CASRHSPDSTDTQYF
.	TRBV5-1	TRBJ2-5	TRBD2	TGCGCCAGCAGCTTGTGGGGACTAGCGGGCCTTCAAGAGACCCAGTACTTC	CASSLWGLAGLQETQYF
.	TRBV11-2	TRBJ1-6	.	TGTGCCAGCAGCTTAGACCCCGGCCAGACACCCCTCCACTTT	CASSLDPGQTPLHF
.	TRBV11-2	TRBJ2-5	TRBD2	TGTGCCAGCAGCCAATCGACTAGCGGGGGGCTCCAAGAGACCCAGTACTTC	CASSQSTSGGLQETQYF
.	TRBV20-1	TRBJ2-6	.	TGCAGTGCTAGTTCTGTCCCCTCTGGGGCCAACGTCCTGACTTTC	CSASSVPSGANVLTF
.	TRBV20-1	TRBJ2-1	.	TGCAGTGCTAGAGACCCCCAGGGGGGTTTCGGTGAGCAGTTCTTC	CSARDPQGGFGEQFF
.	TRBV20-1	TRBJ2-7	.	TGCAGTGGAAGGGGGACGAACTACGAGCAGTACTTC	CSGRGTNYEQYF
.	TRBV7-2	TRBJ1-2	.	TGTGCCAGCAGCATAATAACAGGGAATGGCTACACCTTC	CASSIITGNGYTF
.	TRBV20-1	TRBJ2-7	.	TGCAGTGCGCAGCCCTCCTACTACGAGCAGTACTTC	CSAQPSYYEQYF
.	TRBV7-3	TRBJ2-3	.	TGTGCCAGCGGGGCTGGAATCCGCACAGATACGCAGTATTTT	CASGAGIRTDTQYF
.	TRBV7-2	TRBJ1-6	TRBD1	TGTGCCAGCACCCGGGACAGGGTTAATTCACCCCTCCACTTT	CASTRDRVNSPLHF
few	TRBV7-6	TRBJ1-4	TRBD1	TGTGCCAGCAGCCCCCCGGGACAGGGGCAAGAAAAACTGTTTTTT	CASSPPGQGQEKLFF
.	TRBV20-1	TRBJ2-5	.	TGCAGTGCTAGAGATGTGAATTGGGCGGAGACCCAGTACTTC	CSARDVNWAETQYF
few	TRBV7-2	TRBJ2-1	TRBD2	TGTGCCAGCAGCTCACGAGGGGGACTAGCGCAGTTCTTC	CASSSRGGLAQFF
.	TRBV7-8	TRBJ2-3	.	TGTGCCAGCAGTTTACAGACATCCTTCACAGATACGCAGTATTTT	CASSLQTSFTDTQYF
.	TRBV6-2/TRBV6-3	TRBJ2-7	TRBD1	TGTGCCAGCACGACAGGGTCGGCCAGCGAGCAGTACTTC	CASTTGSASEQYF
few	TRBV5-4	TRBJ2-6	.	TGTGCCAGCAGACTAGGGCTTTCAGGGGCCAACGTCCTGACTTTC	CASRLGLSGANVLTF
few	TRBV29-1	TRBJ2-5	.	TGCAGCGTTGAAGACCAAGAGACCCAGTACTTC	CSVEDQETQYF
.	TRBV5-6	TRBJ1-2	TRBD1	TGTGCCAGCAGCTTCGGCAGGGGGCACTATGGCTACACCTTC	CASSFGRGHYGYTF
.	TRBV6-1	TRBJ1-2	.	TGTGCCAGCAAGGGACCGTTATATGGCTACACCTTC	CASKGPLYGYTF
.	TRBV20-1	TRBJ2-2	.	TGCAGTGCCTTCACCACTGGGAACACCGGGGAGCTGTTTTTT	CSAFTTGNTGELFF
.	TRBV9	TRBJ2-6	TRBD1	TGTGCCAGCAGCCCTGGGACAGGGAATGGGGCCAACGTCCTGACTTTC	CASSPGTGNGANVLTF
.	TRBV24-1	TRBJ2-1	.	TGTGCCACCAGTGTGGCGGACCCATACAATGAGCAGTTCTTC	CATSVADPYNEQFF
.	TRBV7-2	TRBJ2-1	.	TGTGCCAGCAGCGGCCAGCTAGCGAGGGCCAATTACACTGAGCAGTTCTTC	CASSGQLARANYTEQFF
.	TRBV9	TRBJ1-5	.	TGTGCCAGCAGCGATGAGGGGAATCAGCCCCAGCATTTT	CASSDEGNQPQHF
.	TRBV12-5	TRBJ2-7	.	TGTGCTAGTGTTAATAACAGGGACTACGAGCAGTACTTC	CASVNNRDYEQYF
.	TRBV24-1	TRBJ1-2	.	TGTGCCACCAGTGACTGGGACTTTAACTATGGCTACACCTTC	CATSDWDFNYGYTF
.	TRBV20-1	TRBJ1-5	TRBD1	TGCAGTGCTGGACAGGGAGAACAGCCCCAGCATTTT	CSAGQGEQPQHF
few	TRBV28	TRBJ2-1	.	TGTGCCAGCAGCCCTACAAACGGGGGACGCGATGAGCAGTTCTTC	CASSPTNGGRDEQFF
.	TRBV4-2	TRBJ2-7	.	TGTGCCAGCAGCCAAATTAGGGATGAGCAGTACTTC	CASSQIRDEQYF
.	TRBV28	TRBJ2-3	.	TGTGCCGGCAGACTCCTCGGGGATACGCAGTATTTT	CAGRLLGDTQYF